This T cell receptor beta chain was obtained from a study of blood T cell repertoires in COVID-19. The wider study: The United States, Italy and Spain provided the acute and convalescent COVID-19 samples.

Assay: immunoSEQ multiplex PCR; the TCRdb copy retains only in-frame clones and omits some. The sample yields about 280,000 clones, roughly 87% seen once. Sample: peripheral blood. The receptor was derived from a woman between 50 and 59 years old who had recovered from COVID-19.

DNA for the CDR3: TGTGCCAGCAGCCCCGCAGGCCACGGAGGCCAAGAGACCCAGTACTTC. This sequence encodes CASSPAGHGGQETQYF. The J gene is TRBJ2-5, the V gene TRBV9; D possibly corresponds to TRBD2 (5 bases). Germline values: CDR1 SGDLS, CDR2 YYNGEE. The ends were cut back, 4 bases at V and 1 base at J, with 17 bases in the middle. This CDR3 comprises 16 residues.